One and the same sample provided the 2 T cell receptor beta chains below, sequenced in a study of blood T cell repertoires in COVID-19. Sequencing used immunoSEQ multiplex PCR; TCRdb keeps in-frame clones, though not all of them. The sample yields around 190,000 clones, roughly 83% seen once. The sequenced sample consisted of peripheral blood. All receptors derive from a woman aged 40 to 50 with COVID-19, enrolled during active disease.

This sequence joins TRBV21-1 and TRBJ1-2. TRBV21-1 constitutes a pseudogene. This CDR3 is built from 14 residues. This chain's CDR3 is CASNPRSIPNGYTF. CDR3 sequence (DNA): TGTGCCAGCAATCCGCGTAGCATCCCCAACGGCTACACCTTC.

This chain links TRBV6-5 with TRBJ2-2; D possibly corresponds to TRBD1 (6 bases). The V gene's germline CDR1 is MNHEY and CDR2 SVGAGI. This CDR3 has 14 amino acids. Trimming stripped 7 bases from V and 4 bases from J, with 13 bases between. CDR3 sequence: CASKLTGPTGELFF. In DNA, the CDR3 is TGTGCCAGCAAGCTGACAGGTCCCACCGGGGAGCTGTTTTTT.